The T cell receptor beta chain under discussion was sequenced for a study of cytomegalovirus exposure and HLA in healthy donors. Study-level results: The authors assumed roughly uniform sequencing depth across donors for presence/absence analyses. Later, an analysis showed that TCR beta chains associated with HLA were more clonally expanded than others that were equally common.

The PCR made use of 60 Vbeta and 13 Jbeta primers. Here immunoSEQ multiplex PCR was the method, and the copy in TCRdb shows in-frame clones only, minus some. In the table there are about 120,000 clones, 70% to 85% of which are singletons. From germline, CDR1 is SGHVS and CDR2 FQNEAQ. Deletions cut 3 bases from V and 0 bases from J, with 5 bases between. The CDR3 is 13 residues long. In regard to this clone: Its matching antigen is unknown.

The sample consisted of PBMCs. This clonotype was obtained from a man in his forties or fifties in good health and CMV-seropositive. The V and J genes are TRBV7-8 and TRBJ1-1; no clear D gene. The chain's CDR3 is CASSFSLNTEAFF. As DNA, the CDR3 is TGTGCCAGCAGCTTCTCCCTGAACACTGAAGCTTTCTTT.